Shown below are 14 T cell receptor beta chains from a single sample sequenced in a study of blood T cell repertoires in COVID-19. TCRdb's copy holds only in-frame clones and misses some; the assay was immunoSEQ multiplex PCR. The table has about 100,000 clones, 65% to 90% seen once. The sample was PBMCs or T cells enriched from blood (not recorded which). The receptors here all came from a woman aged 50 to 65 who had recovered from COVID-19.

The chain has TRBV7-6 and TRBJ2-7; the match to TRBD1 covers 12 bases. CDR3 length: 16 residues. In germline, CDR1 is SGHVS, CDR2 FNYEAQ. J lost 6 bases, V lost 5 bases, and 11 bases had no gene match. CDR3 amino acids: CASSTSRDRGLSEQYF. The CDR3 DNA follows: TGTGCCAGCAGCACAAGCAGGGACAGGGGGCTTAGCGAGCAGTACTTC.

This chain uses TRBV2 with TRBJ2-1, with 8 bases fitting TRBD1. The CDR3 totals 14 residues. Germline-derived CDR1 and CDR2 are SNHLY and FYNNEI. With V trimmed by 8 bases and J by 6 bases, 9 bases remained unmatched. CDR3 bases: TGTGCCAGCGGCGGGACAGGACCTGGCAATGAGCAGTTCTTC. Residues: CASGGTGPGNEQFF.

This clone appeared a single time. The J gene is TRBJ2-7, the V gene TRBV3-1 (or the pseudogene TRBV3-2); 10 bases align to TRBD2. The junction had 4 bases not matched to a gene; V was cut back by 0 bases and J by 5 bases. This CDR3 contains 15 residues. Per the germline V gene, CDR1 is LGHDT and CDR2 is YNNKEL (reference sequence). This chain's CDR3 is CASSQESGRAHEQYF. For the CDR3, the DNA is TGTGCCAGCAGCCAAGAGAGCGGGAGGGCCCACGAGCAGTACTTC.

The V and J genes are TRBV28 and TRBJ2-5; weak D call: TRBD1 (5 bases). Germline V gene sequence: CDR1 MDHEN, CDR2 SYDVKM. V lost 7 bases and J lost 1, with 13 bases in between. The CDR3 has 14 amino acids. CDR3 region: CASNKDSIQETQYF. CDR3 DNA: TGTGCCAGCAACAAAGACAGCATCCAAGAGACCCAGTACTTC.

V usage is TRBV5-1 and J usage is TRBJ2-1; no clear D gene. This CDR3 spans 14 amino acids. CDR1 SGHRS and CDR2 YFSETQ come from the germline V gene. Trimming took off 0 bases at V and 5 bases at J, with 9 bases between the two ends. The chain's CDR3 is CASSLVAANNEQFF. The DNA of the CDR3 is TGCGCCAGCAGCTTGGTAGCAGCAAACAATGAGCAGTTCTTC.

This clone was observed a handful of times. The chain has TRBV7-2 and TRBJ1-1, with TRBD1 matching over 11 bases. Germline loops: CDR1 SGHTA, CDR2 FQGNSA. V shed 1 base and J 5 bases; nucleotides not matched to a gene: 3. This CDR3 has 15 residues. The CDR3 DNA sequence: TGTGCCAGCAGCTTAGGGGACAGGGGGTCAACTGAAGCTTTCTTT. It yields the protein CASSLGDRGSTEAFF.

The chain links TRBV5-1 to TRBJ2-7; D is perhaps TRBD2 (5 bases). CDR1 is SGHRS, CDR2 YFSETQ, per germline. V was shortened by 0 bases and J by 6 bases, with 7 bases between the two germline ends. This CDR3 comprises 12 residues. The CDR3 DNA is TGCGCCAGCAGCTTGGTCCGGGGCGAGCAGTACTTC. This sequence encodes CASSLVRGEQYF.

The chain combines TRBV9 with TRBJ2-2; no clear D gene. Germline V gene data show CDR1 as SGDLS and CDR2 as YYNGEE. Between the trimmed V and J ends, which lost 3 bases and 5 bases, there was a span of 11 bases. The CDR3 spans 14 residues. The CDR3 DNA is TGTGCCAGCAGCGGAATGGAGCGAACCGGGGAGCTGTTTTTT. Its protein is CASSGMERTGELFF.

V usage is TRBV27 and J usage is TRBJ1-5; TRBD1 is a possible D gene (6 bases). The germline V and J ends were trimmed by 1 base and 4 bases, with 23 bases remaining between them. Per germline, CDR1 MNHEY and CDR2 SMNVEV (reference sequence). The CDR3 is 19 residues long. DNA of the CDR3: TGTGCCAGCAGTTTATGGGGATCGGGGCCGAAGGGGGGGAATCAGCCCCAGCATTTT. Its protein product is CASSLWGSGPKGGNQPQHF.

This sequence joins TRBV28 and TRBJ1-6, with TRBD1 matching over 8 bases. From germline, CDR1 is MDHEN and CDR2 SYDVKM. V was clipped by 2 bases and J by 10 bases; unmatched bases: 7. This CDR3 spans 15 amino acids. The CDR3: CASSLIPGTGSPLHF. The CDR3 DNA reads TGTGCCAGCAGTTTAATCCCGGGGACAGGCTCACCCCTCCACTTT.

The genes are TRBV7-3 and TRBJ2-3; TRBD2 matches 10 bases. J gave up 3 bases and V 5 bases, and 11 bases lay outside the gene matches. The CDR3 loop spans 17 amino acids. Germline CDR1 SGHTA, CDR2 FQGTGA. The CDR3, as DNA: TGTGCCAGCAGCAAATACTCAGCGGGGGGGCCGACAGATACGCAGTATTTT. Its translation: CASSKYSAGGPTDTQYF.

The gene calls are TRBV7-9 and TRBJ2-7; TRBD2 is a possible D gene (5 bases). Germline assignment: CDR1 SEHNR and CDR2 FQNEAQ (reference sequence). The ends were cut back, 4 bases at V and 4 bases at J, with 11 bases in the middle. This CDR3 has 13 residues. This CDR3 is CASSSSAGYEQYF. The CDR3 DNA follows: TGTGCCAGCAGCTCCAGTGCGGGTTACGAGCAGTACTTC.

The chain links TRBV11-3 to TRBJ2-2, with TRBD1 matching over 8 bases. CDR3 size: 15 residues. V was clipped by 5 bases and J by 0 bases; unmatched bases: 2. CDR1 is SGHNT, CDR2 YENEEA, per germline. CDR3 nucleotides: TGTGCCAGCAGCGTGACAGGGGCGAACACCGGGGAGCTGTTTTTT. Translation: CASSVTGANTGELFF.

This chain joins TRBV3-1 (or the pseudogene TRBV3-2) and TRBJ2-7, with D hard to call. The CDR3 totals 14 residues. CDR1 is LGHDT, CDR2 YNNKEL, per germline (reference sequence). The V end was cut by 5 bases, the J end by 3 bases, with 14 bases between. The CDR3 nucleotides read TGTGCCAGCAGCGCCCCGCTACGAAGCTACGAGCAGTACTTC. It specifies CASSAPLRSYEQYF.